This T cell receptor (beta chain) was found in a study of T cell responses to AZD1222 COVID-19 vaccine. Study-level results: In the spike-specific TCR repertoire, nearly half reportedly target unmutated variant regions. Donors in the cohort were predominantly white British and more often female, and clonal diversity was possibly underestimated. Baseline serology detected seropositivity in only five to seven AZD1222 recipients. The peak T cell response came first, and repertoires were sampled only after it.

Turning to this clone: No antigen is known for it.

Generated by immunoSEQ multiplex PCR, the TCRdb table keeps only in-frame clones and is missing some. Here the sample spans roughly 140,000 clones, about 88% being singletons. The germline gives CDR1 MDHEN, CDR2 SYDVKM. The CDR3 totals 16 residues. V shed 0 bases, J shed 10 bases, and the junction held 10 bases outside the gene matches. The chain has TRBV28 and TRBJ1-4; 8 nucleotides agree with TRBD1. The clonotype was recovered from an adult in good health. Sequencing was performed on peripheral blood, taken on day 0 of AZD1222 vaccination. The CDR3 region is CASSLWETGEFAKLFF. Here the CDR3 DNA reads TGTGCCAGCAGTTTATGGGAGACAGGGGAGTTTGCAAAACTGTTTTTT.